A single sample is the source of the 26 T cell receptor beta chains below, sequenced in a study of blood T cell repertoires in COVID-19. Profiling relied on immunoSEQ multiplex PCR, and the TCRdb table lists in-frame clones only, not all of them. The top ten hold over 2% of the sample, which has about 100,000 clones, about nine tenths seen once. Sequenced: peripheral blood. The receptors here all came from a man aged 45-65 years with active COVID-19.

The chain links TRBV18 to TRBJ1-5, with a weak D call TRBD1 (6 bases). The length of the CDR3 is 15 residues. Trimming cost V 5 bases and J 1 base, with 12 bases left between them. Germline V CDR1 and CDR2: KGHSH, LQKENI. The CDR3: CASSLQGTSNQPQHF. CDR3 DNA sequence: TGTGCCAGCTCATTACAGGGAACGAGCAATCAGCCCCAGCATTTT.

This rearrangement joins TRBV9 to TRBJ1-5, with TRBD1 identical over 7 bases. The CDR3 has 14 residues. J gave up 5 bases and V 4 bases, and 6 bases lay outside the gene matches. CDR1 is SGDLS and CDR2 is YYNGEE in the germline V gene. The CDR3 reads CASSPGGIDQPQHF. CDR3 DNA: TGTGCCAGCAGCCCAGGGGGGATCGATCAGCCCCAGCATTTT.

This chain links TRBV4-1 with TRBJ2-7; tentative D call: TRBD1 (6 bases). Trimming cost V 1 base and J 3 bases, with 16 bases left between them. The CDR3 runs to 16 residues. Germline CDR1 MGHRA, CDR2 YSYEKL. CDR3 amino acids: CASSQAPSGGLYEQYF. As DNA, the CDR3 is TGCGCCAGCAGCCAAGCGCCTTCTGGGGGCCTCTACGAGCAGTACTTC.

The rearrangement joins TRBV19 to TRBJ1-3, with 8 bases lining up with TRBD1. Germline values: CDR1 LNHDA, CDR2 SQIVND (reference sequence). This CDR3 spans 16 amino acids. J gave up 0 bases and V 6 bases, and 7 bases lay outside the gene matches. The CDR3 region has the DNA TGTGCCAGTAGCCCAAATGGACAGGGCTCTGGAAACACCATATATTTT. Its protein product is CASSPNGQGSGNTIYF.

This clone was counted a few times. This chain uses TRBV9 with TRBJ1-4, with D perhaps matching TRBD1 (6 bases). This CDR3 has 15 residues. Germline CDR1 and CDR2: SGDLS and YYNGEE. V was cut by 4 bases and J by 3 bases, with 13 bases left in between. The CDR3 DNA reads as TGTGCCAGCAGCTTCAGGGACAACCCTAATGAAAAACTGTTTTTT. It is translated as CASSFRDNPNEKLFF.

This sequence joins TRBV7-8 and TRBJ1-4; 8 bases agree with TRBD1. CDR1 is SGHVS and CDR2 is FQNEAQ in the germline V gene. This CDR3 spans 16 amino acids. Trimming at V came to 1 base and at J to 4 bases, leaving 5 bases not matched to a gene. The CDR3 bases are TGTGCCAGCAGCTTAGACAGGGGGATCAATAATGAAAAACTGTTTTTT. Its protein is CASSLDRGINNEKLFF.

The chain carries TRBV4-1 and TRBJ1-2, with D hard to call. The length of the CDR3 is 13 residues. The germline gives CDR1 MGHRA, CDR2 YSYEKL. Trimming took off 4 bases at V and 0 bases at J, with 6 bases between the two ends. CDR3 sequence reads: CASSRGANYGYTF. Written as DNA, the CDR3 is TGCGCCAGCAGCCGGGGAGCTAACTATGGCTACACCTTC.

The chain employs TRBV7-2 and TRBJ1-3, with TRBD1 identical over 10 bases. Trimming removed 0 bases from V and 0 bases from J; junction bases left unmatched: 5. The CDR3 loop spans 18 amino acids. Germline CDR1 and CDR2: SGHTA and FQGNSA. The CDR3 bases are TGTGCCAGCAGCTTAGCCTGGACAGGGGGTTTCTCTGGAAACACCATATATTTT. Amino acids: CASSLAWTGGFSGNTIYF.

V is TRBV21-1 and J is TRBJ2-7; the table gives TRBD1 as D, unverified against the DNA. TRBV21-1 is recorded as a pseudogene. CDR3 length: 14 amino acids. CDR3 coding DNA: TGTGCCAGCAGCAAAGACAGGGGGCACTACGAGCAGTACGTC. Its translation is CASSKDRGHYEQYV.

This chain links TRBV6-1 with TRBJ2-7; 11 nucleotides line up with TRBD2. The CDR3 totals 17 residues. V was clipped by 0 bases and J by 2 bases; unmatched bases: 6. Looked up from germline, CDR1 is MNHNS and CDR2 is SASEGT. CDR3 sequence (DNA): TGTGCCAGCAGTGAAGCAACTAGCGGGAGCACAACCTACGAGCAGTACGTC. Amino acid sequence: CASSEATSGSTTYEQYV.

J is TRBJ2-4 and V is TRBV7-8; a possible D gene is TRBD2 (5 bases). Germline V gene data show CDR1 as SGHVS and CDR2 as FQNEAQ. CDR3 length: 14 residues. Trimming took 2 bases from V and 7 from J, leaving 12 bases between them. The CDR3 bases are TGTGCCAGCAGCTTAAAGGGCCCGGGGAACATTCAGTACTTC. This translates into CASSLKGPGNIQYF.

The chain combines TRBV5-4 with TRBJ2-2; 10 positions agree with TRBD2. Germline lookup yields CDR1 SGHNT and CDR2 YYREEE (reference sequence). V was clipped by 2 bases and J by 9 bases; unmatched bases: 4. The CDR3 consists of 14 residues. CDR3: CASSLAGGPRELFF. CDR3 in DNA: TGTGCCAGCAGCTTAGCGGGGGGGCCCAGGGAGCTGTTTTTT.

V and J are TRBV19 and TRBJ1-1; the D gene is possibly TRBD1 (5 bases). V was pared by 6 bases and J by 0 bases, with 14 bases between. Germline V gives CDR1 LNHDA, CDR2 SQIVND (reference sequence). The length of the CDR3 is 15 residues. CDR3 residues: CASSPLDRLNTEAFF. The CDR3, as DNA: TGTGCCAGTAGCCCCCTAGACAGATTGAACACTGAAGCTTTCTTT.

The gene calls are TRBV6-5 and TRBJ1-3; TRBD1 might be the D (5 bases). The length of the CDR3 is 13 residues. Germline assignment: CDR1 MNHEY and CDR2 SVGAGI. The CDR3 DNA follows: TGTGCTACGGAAGGGGTAGCTGGAAACACCATATATTTT. Amino acid sequence: CATEGVAGNTIYF.

The gene calls are TRBV3-1 (or the pseudogene TRBV3-2) and TRBJ2-1; 10 bases line up with TRBD2. V lost 0 bases to trimming and J lost 5 bases; unmatched junction nucleotides: 10. This CDR3 is built from 18 residues. The germline V gene has CDR1 LGHDT and CDR2 YNNKEL (reference sequence). In DNA form, the CDR3 reads TGTGCCAGCAGCCAAGATGGGGGGTGGACTAGCGGAAACAATGAGCAGTTCTTC. Amino acids: CASSQDGGWTSGNNEQFF.

This clone was counted a few times. This chain joins TRBV28 and TRBJ2-5; D may be TRBD2 (5 bases). Trimming pared 6 bases from V and 2 bases from J, leaving 10 bases between. Germline V gene sequence: CDR1 MDHEN, CDR2 SYDVKM. The CDR3 length is 13 residues. DNA for the CDR3: TGTGCCAGCAGCATAGCGTTTCAAGAGACCCAGTACTTC. Translating gives CASSIAFQETQYF.

In its sample, this clone was seen once. V and J are TRBV5-1 and TRBJ2-3; 13 bases are a match to TRBD2. The CDR3 has 16 amino acids. The V segment lost 4 bases and the J segment 1 base; nucleotides outside the gene matches: 3. Germline V gives CDR1 SGHRS, CDR2 YFSETQ. CDR3: CASSQGTSGGTDTQYF. The CDR3 DNA reads as TGCGCCAGCAGCCAAGGGACTAGCGGGGGCACAGATACGCAGTATTTT.

This chain links TRBV6-1 with TRBJ1-5; 7 bases are shared with TRBD1. The CDR3 has 19 amino acids. Germline V gives CDR1 MNHNS, CDR2 SASEGT. Losses at the gene ends were 0 bases for V and 0 bases for J; bases not matched to a gene: 11. The DNA for the CDR3 is TGTGCCAGCAGTGAAGCAGTTGGGGACAGAGTTTATAGCAATCAGCCCCAGCATTTT. Translation gives CASSEAVGDRVYSNQPQHF.

V usage is TRBV18 and J usage is TRBJ1-5; 10 positions match TRBD1. The junction had 6 bases not matched to a gene; V was cut back by 6 bases and J by 10 bases. Germline loops: CDR1 KGHSH, CDR2 LQKENI. There are 13 residues in the CDR3. The DNA of the CDR3 is TGTGCCAGCTCCCCGGACAGGGGGGGACCCCAGCATTTT. It is translated as CASSPDRGGPQHF.

This sequence joins TRBV27 and TRBJ1-2; the match to TRBD1 covers 8 bases. CDR1 and CDR2 from the germline V gene are MNHEY and SMNVEV (reference sequence). J lost 4 bases, V lost 6 bases, and 10 bases had no gene match. The CDR3 spans 15 residues. CDR3 in amino acids: CASRPRGPDGYGYTF. The CDR3 region has the DNA TGTGCCAGCAGACCCAGGGGGCCGGACGGCTATGGCTACACCTTC.

The chain has TRBV9 and TRBJ1-1; D unresolved. Germline V CDR1 and CDR2: SGDLS, YYNGEE. The germline V and J ends were trimmed by 6 bases and 3 bases, with 12 bases remaining between them. This CDR3 is 13 amino acids long. The CDR3 DNA reads as TGTGCCAGCACGACGGAGGGTGACACTGAAGCTTTCTTT. This gives the protein CASTTEGDTEAFF. The full variable domain, its missing parts supplied by reference TRBV9 and TRBJ1-1, is DSGVTQTPKHLITATGQRVTLRCSPRSGDLSVYWYQQSLDQGLQFLIQYYNGEERAKGNILERFSAQQFPDLHSELNLSSLELGDSALYFCASTTEGDTEAFFGQGTRLTVV.

The gene calls are TRBV19 and TRBJ1-3; a weak D match, TRBD1 (5 bases). The CDR3 spans 13 residues. Germline V gene lookup returns CDR1 LNHDA and CDR2 SQIVND (reference sequence). The germline V and J ends were trimmed by 5 bases and 4 bases, with 9 bases remaining between them. The CDR3 bases are TGTGCCAGTAGTTGGACAACCGGAAACACCATATATTTT. This translates into CASSWTTGNTIYF.

This chain links TRBV12-5 with TRBJ1-6; tentatively, D is TRBD1 (6 bases). This CDR3 spans 15 amino acids. Trimming cost V 5 bases and J 1 base, with 9 bases left between them. CDR1 is LGHNT and CDR2 is FRNRAP in the germline V gene. The CDR3 nucleotides are TGTGCTAGTGGTCAGACAGGATCCTATAATTCACCCCTCCACTTT. It specifies CASGQTGSYNSPLHF.

J is TRBJ2-3 and V is TRBV5-6, with 8 bases fitting TRBD2. V trimming: 2 bases; J trimming: 0 bases; junction bases outside the gene matches: 14. Germline CDR1 SGHDT, CDR2 YYEEEE. The CDR3 sequence is 19 residues long. The CDR3 DNA sequence: TGTGCCAGCAGCTTTATTGGTAGCGGGAAAAGTTTAAGCACAGATACGCAGTATTTT. Its translation is CASSFIGSGKSLSTDTQYF.

The rearrangement links TRBV5-1 to TRBJ2-1, with D maybe TRBD1 (5 bases). CDR1 is SGHRS and CDR2 is YFSETQ in the germline V gene. CDR3 length equals 14 residues. The germline V and J ends were trimmed by 1 base and 9 bases, with 14 bases remaining between them. CDR3 amino acids: CASSLSQVSGEQFF. The CDR3 nucleotides read TGCGCCAGCAGCTTGTCACAGGTTTCCGGTGAGCAGTTCTTC.

V usage is TRBV6-1 and J usage is TRBJ1-1; D is unresolved. Trimming stripped 3 bases from V and 0 bases from J, with 11 bases between. The CDR3 has 15 residues. Per germline, CDR1 MNHNS and CDR2 SASEGT. The CDR3 coding sequence is TGTGCCAGCAGTGATACATCCCTTATGAACACTGAAGCTTTCTTT. Its translation: CASSDTSLMNTEAFF.